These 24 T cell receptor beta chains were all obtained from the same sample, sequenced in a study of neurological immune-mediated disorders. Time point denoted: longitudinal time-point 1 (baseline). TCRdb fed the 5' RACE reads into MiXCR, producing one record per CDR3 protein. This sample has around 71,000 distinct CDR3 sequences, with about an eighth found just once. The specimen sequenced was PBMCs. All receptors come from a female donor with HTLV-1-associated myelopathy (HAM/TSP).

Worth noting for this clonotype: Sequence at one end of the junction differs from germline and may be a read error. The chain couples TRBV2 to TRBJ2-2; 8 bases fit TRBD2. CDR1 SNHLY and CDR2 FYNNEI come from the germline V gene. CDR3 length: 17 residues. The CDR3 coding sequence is TGTGCCATCAGTGAATCTTTGCGGGGGGCCATCACCGGGGAGCTTTTTTTT. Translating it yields CAISESLRGAITGELFF.

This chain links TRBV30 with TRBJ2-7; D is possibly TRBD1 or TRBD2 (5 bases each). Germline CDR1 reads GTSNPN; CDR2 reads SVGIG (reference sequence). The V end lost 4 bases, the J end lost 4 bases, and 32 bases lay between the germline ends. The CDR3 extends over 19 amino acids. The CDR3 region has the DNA TGTGCCTGGACAAAGCCCTCCCTTCGGACACCCCCGGAGGCTTACGAGCAGTACTTC. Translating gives CAWTKPSLRTPPEAYEQYF.

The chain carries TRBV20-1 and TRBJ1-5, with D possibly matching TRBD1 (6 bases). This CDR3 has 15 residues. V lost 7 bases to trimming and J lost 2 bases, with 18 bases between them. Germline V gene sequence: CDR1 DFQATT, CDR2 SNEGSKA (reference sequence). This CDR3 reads CSGGGRWGGNQPQHF. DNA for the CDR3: TGCAGTGGAGGGGGGCGATGGGGGGGCAATCAGCCCCAGCATTTT.

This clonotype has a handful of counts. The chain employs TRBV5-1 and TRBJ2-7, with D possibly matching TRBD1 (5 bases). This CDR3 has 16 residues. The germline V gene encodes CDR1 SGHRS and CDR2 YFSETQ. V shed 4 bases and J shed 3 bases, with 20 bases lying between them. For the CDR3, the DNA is TGCGCCAGCAGCCCCTTACCGGCAGGGTCCCACTACGAGCAGTACTTC. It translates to CASSPLPAGSHYEQYF.

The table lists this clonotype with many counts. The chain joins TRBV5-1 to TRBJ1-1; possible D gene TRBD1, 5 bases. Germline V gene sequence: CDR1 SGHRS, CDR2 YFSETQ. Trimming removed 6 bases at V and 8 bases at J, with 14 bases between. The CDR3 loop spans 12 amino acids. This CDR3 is CASKLTGPEAFF. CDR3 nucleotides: TGCGCCAGCAAACTGACGGGGCCCGAAGCTTTCTTT.

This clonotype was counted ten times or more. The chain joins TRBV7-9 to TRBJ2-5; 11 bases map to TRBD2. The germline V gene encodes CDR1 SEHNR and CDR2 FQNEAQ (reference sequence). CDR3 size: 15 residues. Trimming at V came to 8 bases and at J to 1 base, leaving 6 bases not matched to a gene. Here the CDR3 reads CASGLTSGVQETQYF. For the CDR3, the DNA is TGTGCCAGCGGGTTGACTAGCGGGGTCCAAGAGACCCAGTACTTC.

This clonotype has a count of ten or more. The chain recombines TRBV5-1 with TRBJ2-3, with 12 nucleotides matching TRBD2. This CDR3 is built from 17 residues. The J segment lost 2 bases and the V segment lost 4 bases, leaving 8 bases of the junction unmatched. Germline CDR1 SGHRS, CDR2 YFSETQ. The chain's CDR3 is CASSPRTSGANTDTQYF. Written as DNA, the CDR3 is TGCGCCAGCAGCCCCCGGACTAGCGGGGCGAACACAGATACGCAGTATTTT.

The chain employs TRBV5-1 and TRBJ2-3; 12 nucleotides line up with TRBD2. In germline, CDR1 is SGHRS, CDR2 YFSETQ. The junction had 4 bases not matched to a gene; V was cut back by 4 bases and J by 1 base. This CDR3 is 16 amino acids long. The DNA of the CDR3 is TGCGCCAGCAGCCTAGCGGGGGGGCCGGGCACAGATACGCAGTATTTT. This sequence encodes CASSLAGGPGTDTQYF.

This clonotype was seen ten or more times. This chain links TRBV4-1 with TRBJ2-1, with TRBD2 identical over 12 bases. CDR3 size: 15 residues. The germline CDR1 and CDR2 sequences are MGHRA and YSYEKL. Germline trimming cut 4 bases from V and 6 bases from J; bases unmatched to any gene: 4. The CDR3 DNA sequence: TGCGCCAGCAGCCTAACTAGCGGGGGGTTCAATGAGCAGTTCTTC. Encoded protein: CASSLTSGGFNEQFF.

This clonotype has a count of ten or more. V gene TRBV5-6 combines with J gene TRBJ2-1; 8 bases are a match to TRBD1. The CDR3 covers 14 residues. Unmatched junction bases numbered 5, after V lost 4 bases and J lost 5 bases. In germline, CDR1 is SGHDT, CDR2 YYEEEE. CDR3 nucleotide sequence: TGTGCCAGCAGCCCGGGACAGGTCGACAATGAGCAGTTCTTC. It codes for CASSPGQVDNEQFF.

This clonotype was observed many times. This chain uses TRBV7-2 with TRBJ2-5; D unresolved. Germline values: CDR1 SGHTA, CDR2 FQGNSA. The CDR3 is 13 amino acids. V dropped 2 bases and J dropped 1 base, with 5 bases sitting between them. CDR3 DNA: TGTGCCAGCAGCTTAAACCGCCAAGAGACCCAGTACTTC. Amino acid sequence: CASSLNRQETQYF.

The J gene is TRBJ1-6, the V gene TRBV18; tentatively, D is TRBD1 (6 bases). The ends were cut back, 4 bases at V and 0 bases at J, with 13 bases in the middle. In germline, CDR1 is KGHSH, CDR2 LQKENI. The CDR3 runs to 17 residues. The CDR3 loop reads CASSHDRCFSYNSPLHF. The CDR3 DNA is TGTGCCAGCTCACACGACAGGTGTTTCTCCTATAATTCACCCCTCCACTTT.

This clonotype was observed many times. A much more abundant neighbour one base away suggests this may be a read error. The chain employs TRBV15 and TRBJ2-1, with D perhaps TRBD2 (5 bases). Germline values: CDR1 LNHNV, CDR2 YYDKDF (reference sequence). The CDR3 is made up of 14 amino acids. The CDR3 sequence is CAIRASGSYNEQFF. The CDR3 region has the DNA TGTGCTATCAGAGCCAGCGGCTCCTACAATGAGCAGTTCTTC. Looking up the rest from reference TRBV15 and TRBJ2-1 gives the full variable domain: DAMVIQNPRYQVTQFGKPVTLSCSQTLNHNVMYWYQQKSSQAPKLLFHYYDKDFNNEADTPDNFQSRRPNTSFCFLDIRSPGLGDTAMYLCAIRASGSYNEQFFGPGTRLTVL.

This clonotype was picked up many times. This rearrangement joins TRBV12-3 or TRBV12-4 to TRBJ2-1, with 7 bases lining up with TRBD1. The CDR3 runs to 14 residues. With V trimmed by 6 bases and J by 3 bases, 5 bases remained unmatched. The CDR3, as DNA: TGTGCCAGCAGGTACAGGGGTGTCTACAATGAGCAGTTCTTC. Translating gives CASRYRGVYNEQFF.

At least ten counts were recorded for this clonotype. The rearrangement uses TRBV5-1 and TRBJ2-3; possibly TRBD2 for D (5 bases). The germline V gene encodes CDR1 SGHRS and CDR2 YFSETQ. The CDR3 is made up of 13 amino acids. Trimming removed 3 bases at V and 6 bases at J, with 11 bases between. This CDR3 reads CASSSLAPDTQYF. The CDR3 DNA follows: TGCGCCAGCAGCTCGTTAGCGCCGGATACGCAGTATTTT.

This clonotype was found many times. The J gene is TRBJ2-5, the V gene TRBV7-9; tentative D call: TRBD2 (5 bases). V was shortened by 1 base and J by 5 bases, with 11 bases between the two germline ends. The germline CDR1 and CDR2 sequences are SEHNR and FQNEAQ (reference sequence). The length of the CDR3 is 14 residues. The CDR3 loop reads CASSLVGGFETQYF. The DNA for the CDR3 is TGTGCCAGCAGCTTAGTCGGAGGTTTCGAGACCCAGTACTTC.

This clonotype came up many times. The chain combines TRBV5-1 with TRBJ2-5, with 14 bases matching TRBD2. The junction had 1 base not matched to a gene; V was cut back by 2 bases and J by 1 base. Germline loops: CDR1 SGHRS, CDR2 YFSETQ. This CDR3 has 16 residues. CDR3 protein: CASSFGLAGGQETQYF. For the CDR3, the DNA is TGCGCCAGCAGCTTCGGACTAGCGGGGGGCCAAGAGACCCAGTACTTC.

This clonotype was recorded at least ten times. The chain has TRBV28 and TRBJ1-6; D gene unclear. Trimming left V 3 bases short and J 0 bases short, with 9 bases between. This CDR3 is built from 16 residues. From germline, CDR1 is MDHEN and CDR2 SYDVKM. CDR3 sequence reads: CASSFSGSSYNSPLHF. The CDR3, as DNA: TGTGCCAGCAGTTTTAGTGGCAGCTCCTATAATTCACCCCTCCACTTT.

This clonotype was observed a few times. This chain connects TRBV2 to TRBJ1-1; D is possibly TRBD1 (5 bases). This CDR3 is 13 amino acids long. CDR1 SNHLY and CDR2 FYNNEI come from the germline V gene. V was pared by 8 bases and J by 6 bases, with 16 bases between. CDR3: CASGAGVSSEAFF. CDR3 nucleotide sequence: TGTGCCAGCGGGGCCGGGGTAAGCTCTGAAGCTTTCTTT.

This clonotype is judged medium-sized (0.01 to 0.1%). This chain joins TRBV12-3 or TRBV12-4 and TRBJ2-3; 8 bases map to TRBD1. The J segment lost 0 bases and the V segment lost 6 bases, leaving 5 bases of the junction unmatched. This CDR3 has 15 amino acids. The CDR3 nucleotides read TGTGCCAGCAGAAAGACAGGGGTCAGCACAGATACGCAGTATTTT. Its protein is CASRKTGVSTDTQYF.

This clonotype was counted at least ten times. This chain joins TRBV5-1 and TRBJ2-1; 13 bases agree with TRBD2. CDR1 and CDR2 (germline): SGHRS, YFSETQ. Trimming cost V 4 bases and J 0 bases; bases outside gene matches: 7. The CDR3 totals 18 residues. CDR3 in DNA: TGCGCCAGCAGCCTACGACTAGCGGGGGGTAGCTCCTACAATGAGCAGTTCTTC. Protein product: CASSLRLAGGSSYNEQFF. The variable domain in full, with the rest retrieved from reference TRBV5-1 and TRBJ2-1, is KAGVTQTPRYLIKTRGQQVTLSCSPISGHRSVSWYQQTPGQGLQFLFEYFSETQRNKGNFPGRFSGRQFSNSRSEMNVSTLELGDSALYLCASSLRLAGGSSYNEQFFGPGTRLTVL.

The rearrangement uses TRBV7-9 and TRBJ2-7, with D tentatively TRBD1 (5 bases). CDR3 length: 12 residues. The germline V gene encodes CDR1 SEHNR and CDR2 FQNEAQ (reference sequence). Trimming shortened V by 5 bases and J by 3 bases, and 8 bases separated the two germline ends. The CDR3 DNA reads TGTGCCAGCAGCCATCAGGGCTACGAGCAGTACTTC. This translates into CASSHQGYEQYF.

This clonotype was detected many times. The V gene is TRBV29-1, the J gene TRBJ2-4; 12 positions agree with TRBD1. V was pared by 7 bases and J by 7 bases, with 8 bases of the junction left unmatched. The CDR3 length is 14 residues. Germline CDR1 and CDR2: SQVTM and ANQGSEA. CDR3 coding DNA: TGCAGCGCCAGGGACAGGGGGCGGACGAACATTCAGTACTTC. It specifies CSARDRGRTNIQYF. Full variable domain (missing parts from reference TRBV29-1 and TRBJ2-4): SAVISQKPSRDICQRGTSLTIQCQVDSQVTMMFWYRQQPGQSLTLIATANQGSEATYESGFVIDKFPISRPNLTFSTLTVSNMSPEDSSIYLCSARDRGRTNIQYFGAGTRLSVL.

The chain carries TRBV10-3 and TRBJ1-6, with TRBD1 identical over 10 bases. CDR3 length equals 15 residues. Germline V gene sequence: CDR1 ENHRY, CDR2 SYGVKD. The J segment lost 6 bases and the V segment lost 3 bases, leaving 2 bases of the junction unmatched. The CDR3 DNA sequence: TGTGCCATCAGTGACGGGGACAGGGGTAATTCACCCCTCCACTTT. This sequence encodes CAISDGDRGNSPLHF.